Following are 15 T cell receptor beta chains from one sample sequenced in a study of T cell repertoires in cytomegalovirus infection. Their target antigens are unknown. TCRdb processed the reads anew with MiXCR; each CDR3 protein has one entry. The table shows about 470,000 distinct CDR3 sequences, with 42% occurring only once. Sequenced here: cultured PBMCs, sampled from culture after CMV antigen stimulation. These receptors originate from a human donor in good health (CMV status not recorded). Some clones in this sample may be carry-over from other donors' samples.

CDR3 sequence reads: CASSVGQEYGYTF. CDR3 nucleotide sequence: TGTGCCAGCAGTGTAGGGCAGGAGTATGGCTACACCTTC. This chain uses TRBV2 with TRBJ1-2; D remains ambiguous. Germline loops: CDR1 SNHLY, CDR2 FYNNEI. The CDR3 sequence is 13 residues long. Trimming removed 4 bases from V and 5 bases from J, with 11 bases in between.

The chain combines TRBV2 with TRBJ2-7; no firm D call. Germline V gene lookup returns CDR1 SNHLY and CDR2 FYNNEI. V lost 5 bases and J lost 6, with 11 bases in between. The CDR3 has 12 residues. CDR3 residues: CASSFQSIEQYF. CDR3 DNA sequence: TGTGCCAGCAGTTTCCAAAGTATCGAGCAGTACTTC.

This clonotype was counted many times. The chain carries TRBV7-2 and TRBJ2-1; weak D call: TRBD2 (6 bases). The CDR3 extends over 15 amino acids. V was shortened by 6 bases and J by 0 bases, with 12 bases between the two germline ends. Germline loops: CDR1 SGHTA, CDR2 FQGNSA. The CDR3 coding sequence is TGTGCCAGCAGAGCGACTAGTGACTCCTACAATGAGCAGTTCTTC. Translation: CASRATSDSYNEQFF.

This sequence joins TRBV20-1 and TRBJ1-5; unclear D gene. Germline values: CDR1 DFQATT, CDR2 SNEGSKA (reference sequence). Trimming shortened V by 6 bases and J by 4 bases, and 10 bases separated the two germline ends. CDR3 size: 12 residues. CDR3 amino acids: CSASQRNQPQHF. CDR3 in DNA: TGCAGTGCGTCACAGAGGAATCAGCCCCAGCATTTT.

The table lists this clonotype with a count of one. The chain employs TRBV6-8 and TRBJ1-5, with 7 bases lining up with TRBD1. This CDR3 region has 14 residues. Germline trimming cut 6 bases from V and 6 bases from J; bases unmatched to any gene: 8. Germline CDR1 MNHGY, CDR2 SAAAGT. CDR3 bases: TGTGCCAGCAGCCCTGACAGGGAGAGTCAGCCCCAGCATTTT. Residues: CASSPDRESQPQHF.

This chain connects TRBV12-3 or TRBV12-4 to TRBJ2-5; 7 bases are a match to TRBD1. J lost 5 bases, V lost 5 bases, and 5 bases had no gene match. CDR3 length: 13 residues. The CDR3 DNA reads as TGTGCCAGCAGTCCGGGACAGTTCGAGACCCAGTACTTC. Translated, it gives CASSPGQFETQYF.

The chain uses TRBV10-3 and TRBJ2-3; 13 bases align to TRBD2. Germline CDR1 reads ENHRY; CDR2 reads SYGVKD. With 0 bases clipped from V and 0 bases from J, the junction kept 9 bases outside the gene matches. There are 20 residues in the CDR3. CDR3 nucleotides: TGTGCCATCAGTGAGTCCTCGATGACTAGCGGGGGGACCAGCACAGATACGCAGTATTTT. It yields the protein CAISESSMTSGGTSTDTQYF.

The rearrangement uses TRBV2 and TRBJ2-1; D is perhaps TRBD2 (5 bases). V lost 1 base, J lost 3 bases, and 10 bases lay in between. Germline loops: CDR1 SNHLY, CDR2 FYNNEI. The CDR3 consists of 15 residues. CDR3 sequence reads: CASSEDSGNYNEQFF. The CDR3 nucleotides read TGTGCCAGCAGTGAAGATTCGGGGAACTACAATGAGCAGTTCTTC.

This clonotype was detected only once. V gene TRBV6-5 combines with J gene TRBJ2-1; D gene uncertain. This CDR3 has 14 residues. V was clipped by 1 base and J by 6 bases, with 10 bases between them. The germline gives CDR1 MNHEY, CDR2 SVGAGI. CDR3 sequence (DNA): TGTGCCAGCAGTTACTACCCTACTTTCAATGAGCAGTTCTTC. Translation: CASSYYPTFNEQFF.

This clonotype has only a few counts. The chain couples TRBV12-3 or TRBV12-4 to TRBJ2-1; the match to TRBD2 covers 14 bases. J lost 7 bases, V lost 4 bases, and 21 bases had no gene match. CDR3 length: 21 amino acids. The CDR3 loop is CASSWSRGGTSGSRRWNEQFF. The CDR3 DNA reads TGTGCCAGCAGTTGGTCTCGAGGTGGGACTAGCGGGAGTAGAAGATGGAATGAGCAGTTCTTC.

This clonotype has only a few counts. The CDR3 nucleotides are TGTGCCAGCAGCTTGGGGGGGAGGGGGAACACCGGGGAGCTGTTTTTT. Residues: CASSLGGRGNTGELFF. The V gene is TRBV7-8, the J gene TRBJ2-2; TRBD2 aligns across 7 bases. The germline CDR1 and CDR2 sequences are SGHVS and FQNEAQ. This CDR3 contains 16 residues. Losses at the gene ends were 3 bases for V and 1 base for J; bases not matched to a gene: 5.

Here the CDR3 reads CASSPPSGPYEQYF. CDR3 DNA: TGTGCCAGCTCACCCCCGAGCGGCCCCTACGAGCAGTACTTC. V is TRBV18 and J is TRBJ2-7; TRBD2 is a possible D gene (5 bases). The ends were cut back, 3 bases at V and 2 bases at J, with 11 bases in the middle. The CDR3 is 14 residues long. Germline lookup yields CDR1 KGHSH and CDR2 LQKENI.

This rearrangement joins TRBV4-3 to TRBJ2-5; 11 positions match TRBD2. The CDR3 sequence is 14 residues long. Germline lookup yields CDR1 LGHNA and CDR2 YSLEER. The trim removed 2 bases at V and 4 bases at J, leaving 0 bases unmatched. The CDR3, as DNA: TGCGCCAGCAGCCAACTAGCGGGAGGAGAGACCCAGTACTTC. It translates to CASSQLAGGETQYF.

The chain links TRBV12-3 or TRBV12-4 to TRBJ1-2; D is unclear. Trimming took 6 bases from V and 3 from J, leaving 14 bases between them. The CDR3 extends over 14 amino acids. CDR3 coding DNA: TGTGCCAGCAGGGCGACGGGTGGCTACTATGGCTACACCTTC. Translation gives CASRATGGYYGYTF.

V and J are TRBV6-8 and TRBJ1-2; no clear D gene. CDR1 and CDR2 (germline): MNHGY, SAAAGT. Trimming shortened V by 5 bases and J by 8 bases, and 15 bases separated the two germline ends. CDR3 length: 13 residues. This CDR3 reads CASSPRNPRGYTF. CDR3 sequence (DNA): TGTGCCAGCAGTCCTCGGAACCCGCGGGGCTACACCTTC.